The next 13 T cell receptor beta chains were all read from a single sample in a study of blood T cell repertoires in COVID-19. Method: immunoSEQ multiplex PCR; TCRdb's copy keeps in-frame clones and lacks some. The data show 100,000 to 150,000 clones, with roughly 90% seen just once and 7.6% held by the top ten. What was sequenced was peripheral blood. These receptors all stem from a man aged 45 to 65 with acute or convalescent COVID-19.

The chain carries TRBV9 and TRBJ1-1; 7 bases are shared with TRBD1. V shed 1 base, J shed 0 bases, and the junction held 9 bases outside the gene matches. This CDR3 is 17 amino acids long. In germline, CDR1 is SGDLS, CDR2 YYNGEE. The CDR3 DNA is TGTGCCAGCAGCGTAATGGGGGGACAGAACATGAACACTGAAGCTTTCTTT. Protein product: CASSVMGGQNMNTEAFF.

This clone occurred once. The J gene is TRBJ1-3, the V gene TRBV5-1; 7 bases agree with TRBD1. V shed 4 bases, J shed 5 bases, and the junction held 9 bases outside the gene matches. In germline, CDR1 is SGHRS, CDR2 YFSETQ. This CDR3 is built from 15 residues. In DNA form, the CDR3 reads TGCGCCAGCAGCCAAACTAGACAGGGCCGAAACACCATATATTTT. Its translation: CASSQTRQGRNTIYF.

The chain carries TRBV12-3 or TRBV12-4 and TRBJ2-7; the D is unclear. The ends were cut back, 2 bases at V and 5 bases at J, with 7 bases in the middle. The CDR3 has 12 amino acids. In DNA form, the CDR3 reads TGTGCCAGCAGTTTAAGGAGCCACGAGCAGTACTTC. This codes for CASSLRSHEQYF.

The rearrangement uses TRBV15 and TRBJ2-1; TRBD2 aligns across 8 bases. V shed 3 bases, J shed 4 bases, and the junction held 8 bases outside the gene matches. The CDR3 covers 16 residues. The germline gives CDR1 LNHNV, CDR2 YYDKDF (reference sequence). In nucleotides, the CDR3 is TGTGCCACCAGCAGGGAGGGACTAGGAGTATACAATGAGCAGTTCTTC. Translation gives CATSREGLGVYNEQFF.

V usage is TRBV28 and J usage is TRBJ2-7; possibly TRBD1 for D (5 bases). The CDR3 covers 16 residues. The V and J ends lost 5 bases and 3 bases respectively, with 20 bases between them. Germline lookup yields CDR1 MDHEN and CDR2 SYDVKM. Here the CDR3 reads CASSQRQTPLNYEQYF. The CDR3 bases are TGTGCCAGCAGTCAGCGACAGACGCCTTTAAACTACGAGCAGTACTTC.

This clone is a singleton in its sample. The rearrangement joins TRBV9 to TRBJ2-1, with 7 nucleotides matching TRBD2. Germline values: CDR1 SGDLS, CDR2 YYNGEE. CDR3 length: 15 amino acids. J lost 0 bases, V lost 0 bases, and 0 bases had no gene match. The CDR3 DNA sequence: TGTGCCAGCAGCGTAGGGACTAGCTCCTACAATGAGCAGTTCTTC. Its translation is CASSVGTSSYNEQFF.

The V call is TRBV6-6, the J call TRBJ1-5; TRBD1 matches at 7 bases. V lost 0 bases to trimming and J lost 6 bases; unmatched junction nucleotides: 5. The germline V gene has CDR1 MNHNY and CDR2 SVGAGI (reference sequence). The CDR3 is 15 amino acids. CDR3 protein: CASSYSIQGSQPQHF. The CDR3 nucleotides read TGTGCCAGCAGTTACTCTATACAGGGGAGTCAGCCCCAGCATTTT.

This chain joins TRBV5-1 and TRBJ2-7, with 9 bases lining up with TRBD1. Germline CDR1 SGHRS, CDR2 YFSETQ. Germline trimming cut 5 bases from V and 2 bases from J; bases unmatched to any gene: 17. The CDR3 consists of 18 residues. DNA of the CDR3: TGCGCCAGCAGGCCCGGACAGGGGCTACCAATCAAAACCTACGAGCAGTACTTC. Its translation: CASRPGQGLPIKTYEQYF.

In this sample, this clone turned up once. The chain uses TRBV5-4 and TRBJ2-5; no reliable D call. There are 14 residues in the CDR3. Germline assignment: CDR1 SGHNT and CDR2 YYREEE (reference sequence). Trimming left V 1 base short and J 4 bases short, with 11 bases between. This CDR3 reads CASSLRSGGETQYF. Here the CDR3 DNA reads TGTGCCAGCAGCTTGCGATCCGGCGGAGAGACCCAGTACTTC.

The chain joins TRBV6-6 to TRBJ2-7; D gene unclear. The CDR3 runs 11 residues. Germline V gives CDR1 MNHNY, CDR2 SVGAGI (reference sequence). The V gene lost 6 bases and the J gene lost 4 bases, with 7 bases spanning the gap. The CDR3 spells CASSPLYEQYF. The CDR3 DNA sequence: TGTGCCAGCAGCCCACTTTACGAGCAGTACTTC.

CDR3 coding DNA: TGCGCCAGCAGCCAAGATTTTAGCCAGTTTTTTGTTGGAAGCACAGATACGCAGTATTTT. Protein sequence: CASSQDFSQFFVGSTDTQYF. The chain is built from TRBV4-1 and TRBJ2-3; D is unclear. The V end lost 0 bases, the J end lost 0 bases, and 22 bases lay between the germline ends. CDR3 size: 20 residues. CDR1 MGHRA and CDR2 YSYEKL come from the germline V gene.

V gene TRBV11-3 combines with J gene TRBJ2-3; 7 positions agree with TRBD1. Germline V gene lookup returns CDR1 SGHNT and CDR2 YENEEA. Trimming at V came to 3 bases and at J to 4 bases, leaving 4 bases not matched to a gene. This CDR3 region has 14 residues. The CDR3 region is CASSLTGFADTQYF. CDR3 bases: TGTGCCAGCAGCTTGACAGGGTTCGCAGATACGCAGTATTTT.

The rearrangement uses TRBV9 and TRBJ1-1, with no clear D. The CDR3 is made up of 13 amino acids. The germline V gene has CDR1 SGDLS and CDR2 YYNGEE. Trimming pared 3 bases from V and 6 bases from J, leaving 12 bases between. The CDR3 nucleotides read TGTGCCAGCAGCGGAGAGATCTCGCCTGAAGCTTTCTTT. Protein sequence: CASSGEISPEAFF.